A selection of T cell receptor beta chains follows, all from one sample in a study of OX40 agonist ivuxolimab in advanced cancers. Sequenced by immunoSEQ multiplex PCR; TCRdb stores in-frame clones only, minus some. Found here are approximately 81,000 clones, about 84% of them singletons; the top ten hold 3.5% to 6%. The sample here was CD4+ or CD8+ T cells sorted from blood, taken in a trial of the OX40 agonist ivuxolimab. The source of these receptors is an adult with an advanced solid tumor such as melanoma, head and neck, liver or kidney cancer. CDR3s leave out the opening cysteine and the closing phenylalanine or tryptophan.

CDR3 length	V gene	J gene	CDR3 protein
12	TRBV6-5	TRBJ2-7	ASSYDRGAYEQY
14	TRBV27	TRBJ2-3	ASRYRGAGDTDTQY
13	TRBV2	TRBJ1-3	ASTGTYIPGNTIY
16	TRBV19	TRBJ2-1	ASSMSDRGLGGDNEQF
12	TRBV7-9	TRBJ1-1	ASSLERKNTEAF
14	TRBV5-1	TRBJ2-3	ASSGGLAGVGDTQY
14	TRBV19	TRBJ2-7	ASSPYPDSATYEQY
11	TRBV5-6	TRBJ2-1	ASSLGPGDEQF
11	TRBV7-8	TRBJ2-1	ASQEISYNEQF
12	TRBV11-3	TRBJ2-5	ASSAPGLEETQY
13	TRBV9	TRBJ2-5	ASSVGLAGVETQY
11	TRBV6-1	TRBJ2-1	ASGGGSYNEQF